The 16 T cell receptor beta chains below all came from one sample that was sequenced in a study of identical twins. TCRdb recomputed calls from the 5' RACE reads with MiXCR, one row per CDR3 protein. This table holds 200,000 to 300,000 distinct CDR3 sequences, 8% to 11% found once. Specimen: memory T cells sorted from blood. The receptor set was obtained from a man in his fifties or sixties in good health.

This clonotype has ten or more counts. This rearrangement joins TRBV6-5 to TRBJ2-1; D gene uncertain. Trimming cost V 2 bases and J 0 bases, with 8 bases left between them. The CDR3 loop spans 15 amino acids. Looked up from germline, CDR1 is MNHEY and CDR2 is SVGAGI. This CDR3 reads CASSYEASSYNEQFF. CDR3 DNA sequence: TGTGCCAGCAGTTACGAGGCTAGCTCCTACAATGAGCAGTTCTTC.

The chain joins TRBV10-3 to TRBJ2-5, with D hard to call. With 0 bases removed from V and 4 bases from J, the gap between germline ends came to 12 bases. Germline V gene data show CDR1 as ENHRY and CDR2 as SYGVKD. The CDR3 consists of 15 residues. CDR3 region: CAISESRSAGETQYF. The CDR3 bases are TGTGCCATCAGTGAGTCCCGGTCCGCCGGAGAGACCCAGTACTTC.

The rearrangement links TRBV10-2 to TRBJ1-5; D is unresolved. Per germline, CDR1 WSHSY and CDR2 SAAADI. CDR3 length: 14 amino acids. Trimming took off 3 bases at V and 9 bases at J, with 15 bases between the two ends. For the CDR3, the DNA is TGCGCCAGCAGTGATTGGGTTGAGGATCGGCCCCAGCATTTT. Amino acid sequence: CASSDWVEDRPQHF.

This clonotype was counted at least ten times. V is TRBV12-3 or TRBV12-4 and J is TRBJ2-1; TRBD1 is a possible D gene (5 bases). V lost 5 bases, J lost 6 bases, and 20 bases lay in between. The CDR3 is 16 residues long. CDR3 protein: CASSPSEYEDINEQFF. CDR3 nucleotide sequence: TGTGCCAGCAGTCCGAGCGAATATGAGGACATCAATGAGCAGTTCTTC.

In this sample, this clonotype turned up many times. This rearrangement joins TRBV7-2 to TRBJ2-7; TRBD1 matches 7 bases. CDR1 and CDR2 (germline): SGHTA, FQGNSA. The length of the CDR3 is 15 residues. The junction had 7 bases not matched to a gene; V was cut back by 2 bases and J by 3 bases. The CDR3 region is CASSLRRDRGYEQYF. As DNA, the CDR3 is TGTGCCAGCAGCTTAAGAAGGGACAGAGGCTACGAGCAGTACTTC.

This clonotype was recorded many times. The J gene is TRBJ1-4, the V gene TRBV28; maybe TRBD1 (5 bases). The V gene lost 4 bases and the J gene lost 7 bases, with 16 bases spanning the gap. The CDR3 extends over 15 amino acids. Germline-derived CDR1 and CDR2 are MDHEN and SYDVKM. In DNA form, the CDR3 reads TGTGCCAGCAGTTCCCCCGCCCCCGGGGGTGAAAAACTGTTTTTT. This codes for CASSSPAPGGEKLFF.

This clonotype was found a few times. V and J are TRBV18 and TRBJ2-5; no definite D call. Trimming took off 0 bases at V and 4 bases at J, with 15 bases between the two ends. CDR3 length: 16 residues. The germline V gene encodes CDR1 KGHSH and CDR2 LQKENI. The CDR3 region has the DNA TGTGCCAGCTCACCACCTTATGGACCAGGTGCAGAGACCCAGTACTTC. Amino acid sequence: CASSPPYGPGAETQYF.

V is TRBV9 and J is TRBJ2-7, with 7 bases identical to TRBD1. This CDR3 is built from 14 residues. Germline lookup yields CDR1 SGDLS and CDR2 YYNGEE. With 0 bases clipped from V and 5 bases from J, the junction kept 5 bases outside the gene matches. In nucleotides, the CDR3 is TGTGCCAGCAGCGTAGGGGACAGTCGAAACGAGCAGTACTTC. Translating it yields CASSVGDSRNEQYF.

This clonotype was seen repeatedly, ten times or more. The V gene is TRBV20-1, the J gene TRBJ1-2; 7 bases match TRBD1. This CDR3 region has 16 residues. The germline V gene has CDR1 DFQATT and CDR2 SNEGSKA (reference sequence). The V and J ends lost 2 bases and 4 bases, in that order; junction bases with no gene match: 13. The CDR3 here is CSARPRQGLFGYGYTF. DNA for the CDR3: TGCAGTGCTAGACCAAGACAGGGCCTTTTTGGCTATGGCTACACCTTC.

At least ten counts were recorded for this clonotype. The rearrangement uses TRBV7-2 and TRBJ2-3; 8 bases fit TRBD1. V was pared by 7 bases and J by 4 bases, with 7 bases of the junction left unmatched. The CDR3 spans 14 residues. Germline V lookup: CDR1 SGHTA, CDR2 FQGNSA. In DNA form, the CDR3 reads TGTGCCAGCATCTTGGGCAGGGGGCCAGATACGCAGTATTTT. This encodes CASILGRGPDTQYF.

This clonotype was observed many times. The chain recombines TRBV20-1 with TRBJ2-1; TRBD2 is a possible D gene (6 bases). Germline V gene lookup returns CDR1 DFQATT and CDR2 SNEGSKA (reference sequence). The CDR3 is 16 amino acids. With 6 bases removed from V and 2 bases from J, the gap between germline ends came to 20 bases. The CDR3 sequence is CSADTIAEVTYNEQFF. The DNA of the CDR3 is TGCAGTGCGGACACAATAGCGGAAGTAACCTACAATGAGCAGTTCTTC.

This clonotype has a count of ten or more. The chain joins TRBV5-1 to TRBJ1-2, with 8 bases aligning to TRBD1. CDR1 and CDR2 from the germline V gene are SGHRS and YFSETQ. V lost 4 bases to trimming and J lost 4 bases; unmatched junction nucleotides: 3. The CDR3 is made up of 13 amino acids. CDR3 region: CASSKGQGYGYTF. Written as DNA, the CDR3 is TGCGCCAGCAGCAAAGGACAGGGCTATGGCTACACCTTC.

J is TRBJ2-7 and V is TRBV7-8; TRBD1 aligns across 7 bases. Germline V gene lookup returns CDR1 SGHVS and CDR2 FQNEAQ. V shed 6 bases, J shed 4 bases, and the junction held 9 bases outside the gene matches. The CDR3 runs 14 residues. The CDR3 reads CASRRGTASYEQYF. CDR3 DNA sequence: TGTGCCAGCAGGAGAGGGACAGCGAGTTACGAGCAGTACTTC.

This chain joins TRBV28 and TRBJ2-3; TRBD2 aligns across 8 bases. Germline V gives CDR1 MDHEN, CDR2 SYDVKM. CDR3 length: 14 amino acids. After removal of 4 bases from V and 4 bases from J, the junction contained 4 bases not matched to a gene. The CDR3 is CASSSAGGSDTQYF. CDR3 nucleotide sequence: TGTGCCAGCAGTTCCGCGGGGGGCTCAGATACGCAGTATTTT.

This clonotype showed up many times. CDR3 sequence reads: CASGPAGYNEQFF. The CDR3 coding sequence is TGTGCCAGCGGACCGGCGGGGTACAATGAGCAGTTCTTC. The chain combines TRBV2 with TRBJ2-1; TRBD2 might be the D (6 bases). The CDR3 covers 13 residues. The germline gives CDR1 SNHLY, CDR2 FYNNEI. V gave up 8 bases and J gave up 4 bases, with 12 bases separating them.

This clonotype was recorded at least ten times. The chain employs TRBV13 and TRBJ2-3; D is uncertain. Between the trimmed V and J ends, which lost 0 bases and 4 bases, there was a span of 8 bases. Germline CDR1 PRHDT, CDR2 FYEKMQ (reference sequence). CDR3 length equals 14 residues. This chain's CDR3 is CASSLGGFADTQYF. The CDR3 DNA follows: TGTGCCAGCAGCTTAGGGGGGTTTGCAGATACGCAGTATTTT.